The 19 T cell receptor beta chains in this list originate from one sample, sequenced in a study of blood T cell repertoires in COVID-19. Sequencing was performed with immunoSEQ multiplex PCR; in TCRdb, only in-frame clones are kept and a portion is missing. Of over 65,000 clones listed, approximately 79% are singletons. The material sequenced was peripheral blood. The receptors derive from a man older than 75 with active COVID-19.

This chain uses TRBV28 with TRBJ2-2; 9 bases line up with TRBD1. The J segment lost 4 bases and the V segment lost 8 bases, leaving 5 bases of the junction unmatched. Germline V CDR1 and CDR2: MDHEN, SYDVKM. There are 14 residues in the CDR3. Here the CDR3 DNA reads TGTGCCAGCCGGCGGGACAGGGTCACCGGGGAGCTGTTTTTT. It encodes CASRRDRVTGELFF. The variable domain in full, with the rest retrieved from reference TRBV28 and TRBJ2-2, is DVKVTQSSRYLVKRTGEKVFLECVQDMDHENMFWYRQDPGLGLRLIYFSYDVKMKEKGDIPEGYSVSREKKERFSLILESASTNQTSMYLCASRRDRVTGELFFGEGSRLTVL.

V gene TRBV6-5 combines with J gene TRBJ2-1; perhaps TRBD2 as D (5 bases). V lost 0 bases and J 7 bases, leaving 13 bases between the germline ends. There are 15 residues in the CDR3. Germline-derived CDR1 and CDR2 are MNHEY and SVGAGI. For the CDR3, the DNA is TGTGCCAGCAGTTACTCGAGCTGGTCGGGGAATGAGCAGTTCTTC. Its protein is CASSYSSWSGNEQFF.

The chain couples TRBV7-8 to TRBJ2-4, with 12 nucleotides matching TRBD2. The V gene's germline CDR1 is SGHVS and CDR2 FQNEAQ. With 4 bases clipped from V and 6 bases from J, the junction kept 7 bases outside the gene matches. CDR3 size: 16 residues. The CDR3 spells CASSSLAGGQGNIQYF. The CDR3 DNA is TGTGCCAGCAGCTCCCTAGCGGGGGGGCAGGGAAACATTCAGTACTTC. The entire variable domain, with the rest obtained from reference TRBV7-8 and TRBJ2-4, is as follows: GAGVSQSPRYKVAKRGQDVALRCDPISGHVSLFWYQQALGQGPEFLTYFQNEAQLDKSGLPSDRFFAERPEGSVSTLKIQRTQQEDSAVYLCASSSLAGGQGNIQYFGAGTRLSVL.

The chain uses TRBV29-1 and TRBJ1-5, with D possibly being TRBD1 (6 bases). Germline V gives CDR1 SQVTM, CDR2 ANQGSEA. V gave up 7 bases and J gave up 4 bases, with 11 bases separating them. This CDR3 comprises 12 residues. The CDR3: CSAGTPNQPQHF. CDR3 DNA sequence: TGCAGCGCGGGGACACCTAATCAGCCCCAGCATTTT.

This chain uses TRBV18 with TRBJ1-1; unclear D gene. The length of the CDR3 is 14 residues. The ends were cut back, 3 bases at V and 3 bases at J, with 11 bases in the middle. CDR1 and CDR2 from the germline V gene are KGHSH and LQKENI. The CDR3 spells CASSPGRQDTEAFF. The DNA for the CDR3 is TGTGCCAGCTCACCCGGGAGGCAGGACACTGAAGCTTTCTTT.

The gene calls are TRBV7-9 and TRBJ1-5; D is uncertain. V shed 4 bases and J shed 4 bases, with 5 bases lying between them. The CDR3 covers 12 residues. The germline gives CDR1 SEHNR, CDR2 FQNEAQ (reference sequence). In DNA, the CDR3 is TGTGCCAGCAGCTCAGGTAATCAGCCCCAGCATTTT. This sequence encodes CASSSGNQPQHF.

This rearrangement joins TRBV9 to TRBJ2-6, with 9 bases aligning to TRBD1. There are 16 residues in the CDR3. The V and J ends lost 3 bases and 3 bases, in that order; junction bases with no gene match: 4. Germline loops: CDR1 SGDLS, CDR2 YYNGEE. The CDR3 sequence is CASSEQGARGANVLTF. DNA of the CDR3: TGTGCCAGCAGCGAACAGGGGGCACGTGGGGCCAACGTCCTGACTTTC.

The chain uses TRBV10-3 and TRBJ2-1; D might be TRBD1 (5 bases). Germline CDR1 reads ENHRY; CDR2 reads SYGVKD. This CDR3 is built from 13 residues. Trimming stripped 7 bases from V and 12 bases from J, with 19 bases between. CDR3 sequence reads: CAINGATASGQFF. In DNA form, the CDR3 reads TGTGCCATCAATGGGGCCACCGCGTCGGGGCAGTTCTTC.

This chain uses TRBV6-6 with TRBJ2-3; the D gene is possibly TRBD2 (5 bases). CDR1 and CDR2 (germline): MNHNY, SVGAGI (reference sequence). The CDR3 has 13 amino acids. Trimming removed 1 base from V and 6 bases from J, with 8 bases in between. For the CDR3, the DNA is TGTGCCAGCAGTTACTTAGGACTGGATACGCAGTATTTT. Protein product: CASSYLGLDTQYF.

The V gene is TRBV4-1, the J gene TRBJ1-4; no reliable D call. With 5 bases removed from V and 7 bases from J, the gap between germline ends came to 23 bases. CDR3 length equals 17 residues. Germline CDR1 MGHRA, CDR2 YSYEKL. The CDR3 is CASSKVGITVSAEKLFF. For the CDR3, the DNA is TGCGCCAGCAGCAAAGTCGGGATTACTGTTAGTGCTGAAAAACTGTTTTTT.

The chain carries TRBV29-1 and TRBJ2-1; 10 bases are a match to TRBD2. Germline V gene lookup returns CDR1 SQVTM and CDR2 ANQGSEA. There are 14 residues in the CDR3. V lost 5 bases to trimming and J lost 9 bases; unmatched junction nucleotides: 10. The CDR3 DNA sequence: TGCAGCGTTCTACCGGGACTAGCGCCACCTGAGCAGTTCTTC. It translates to CSVLPGLAPPEQFF.

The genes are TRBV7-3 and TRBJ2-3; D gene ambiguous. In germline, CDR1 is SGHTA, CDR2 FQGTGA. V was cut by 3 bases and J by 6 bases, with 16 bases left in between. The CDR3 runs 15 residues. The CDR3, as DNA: TGTGCCAGCAGCTTGGTGGCAGTAACCTCCGATACGCAGTATTTT. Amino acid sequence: CASSLVAVTSDTQYF.

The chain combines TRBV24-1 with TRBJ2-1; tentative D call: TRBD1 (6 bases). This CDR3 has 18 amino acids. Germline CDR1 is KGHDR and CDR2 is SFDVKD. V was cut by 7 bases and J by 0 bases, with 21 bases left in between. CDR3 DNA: TGTGCCACCAGGGACAGTCCCGGCTCTTCGAGCTCCTACAATGAGCAGTTCTTC. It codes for CATRDSPGSSSSYNEQFF.

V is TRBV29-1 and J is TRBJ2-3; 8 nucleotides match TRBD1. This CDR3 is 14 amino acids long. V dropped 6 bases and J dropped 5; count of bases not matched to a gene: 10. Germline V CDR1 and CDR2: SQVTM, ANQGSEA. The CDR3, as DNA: TGCAGCGTCGACAGAACAGGGGGGATAGATACGCAGTATTTT. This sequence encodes CSVDRTGGIDTQYF.

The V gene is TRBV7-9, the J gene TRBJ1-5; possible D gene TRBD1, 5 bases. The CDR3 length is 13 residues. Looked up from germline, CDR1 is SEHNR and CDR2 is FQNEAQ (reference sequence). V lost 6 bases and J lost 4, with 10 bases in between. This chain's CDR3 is CASRREGNQPQHF. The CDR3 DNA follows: TGTGCCAGCAGGAGGGAGGGGAATCAGCCCCAGCATTTT.

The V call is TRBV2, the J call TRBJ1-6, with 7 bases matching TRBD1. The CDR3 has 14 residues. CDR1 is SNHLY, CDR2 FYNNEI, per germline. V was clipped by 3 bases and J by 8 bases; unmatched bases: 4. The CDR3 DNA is TGTGCCAGCAGTGAGGTAGGGGGCGATTCACCCCTCCACTTT. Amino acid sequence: CASSEVGGDSPLHF.

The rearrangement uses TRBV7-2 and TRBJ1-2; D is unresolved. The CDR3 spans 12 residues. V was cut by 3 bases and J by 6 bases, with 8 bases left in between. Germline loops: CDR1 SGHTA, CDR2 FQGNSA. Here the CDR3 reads CASSFYSDGYTF. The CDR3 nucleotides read TGTGCCAGCAGCTTTTACTCGGATGGCTACACCTTC.

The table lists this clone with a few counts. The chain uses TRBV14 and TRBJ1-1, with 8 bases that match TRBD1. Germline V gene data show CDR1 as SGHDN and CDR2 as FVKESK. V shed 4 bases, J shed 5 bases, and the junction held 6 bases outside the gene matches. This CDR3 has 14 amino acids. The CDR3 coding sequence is TGTGCCAGCAGCCCACGACAGGGGTTTACTGAAGCTTTCTTT. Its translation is CASSPRQGFTEAFF.

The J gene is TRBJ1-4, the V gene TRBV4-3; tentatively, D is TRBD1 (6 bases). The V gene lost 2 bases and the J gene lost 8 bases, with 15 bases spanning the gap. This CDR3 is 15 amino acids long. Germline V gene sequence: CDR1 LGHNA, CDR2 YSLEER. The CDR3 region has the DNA TGCGCCAGCAGCCAACAATCGGGACACAACGAAAAACTGTTTTTT. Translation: CASSQQSGHNEKLFF.